This TCR beta chain was captured by sequencing in a study of CD8+ T cells in alopecia areata. Findings of the study overall: Treatment with tofacitinib significantly lowered scalp clonality and reduced expanded CD8+ clones among the top 100. Numerous clones, expanded in lesions, remained in scalp and blood during tofacitinib.

As for this clone: Its target is not known.

Treatment in this sample: oral pan-JAK inhibitor, 5-10 mg twice daily. Lesional scalp tissue (obtained by punch biopsy) and peripheral blood were collected from alopecia areata patients. Cell sorting was applied to PBMCs, and CD4+ and CD8+ T cells were collected. V was shortened by 8 bases and J by 1 base, with 13 bases between the two germline ends. CDR3 length: 14 amino acids. Germline loops: CDR1 MGHDK, CDR2 SYGVNS. cDNA reverse transcribed from extracted RNA served as the sequencing template. Sequenced by immunoSEQ multiplex PCR; TCRdb stores in-frame clones only, minus some. Of over 150,000 clones in the sample, about 48% are singletons; the top ten hold approximately 10%.

The input for sequencing was CD8+ T cells sorted from blood, taken at week 24, from a patient treated with tofacitinib. This TCR derives from a human donor with alopecia areata. The gene calls are TRBV25-1 and TRBJ2-3; tentatively, D is TRBD1 (5 bases). In nucleotides, the CDR3 is TGTGCCAGCGTCGGGCAGGGCGGCACAGATACGCAGTATTTT. Protein: CASVGQGGTDTQYF. The full variable domain, completed using reference TRBV25-1 and TRBJ2-3, is EADIYQTPRYLVIGTGKKITLECSQTMGHDKMYWYQQDPGMELHLIHYSYGVNSTEKGDLSSESTVSRIRTEHFPLTLESARPSHTSQYLCASVGQGGTDTQYFGPGTRLTVL.